These 30 T cell receptor beta chains were all obtained from the same sample, sequenced in a study of blood T cell repertoires in COVID-19 (dated by TCRdb to the early 2020s). Receptors were amplified or captured by the immunoSEQ multiplex PCR assay. In its TCRdb copy, this immuneACCESS table keeps in-frame sequences only and misses some clones. Where compared with another copy, unresolved V genes explain less than half of these, and the others have no known cause. The sample records 95,000 to 150,000 clones, 82% of which are singletons. Roughly 4.3% of the sample comes from the top ten. The sample was peripheral blood. The receptor set was obtained from a woman between 65 and 79 years old with acute or convalescent COVID-19.

The chain's CDR3 is CASRKGQGALGGYTF. Here the CDR3 DNA reads TGTGCCAGCAGAAAGGGACAGGGGGCTTTGGGAGGCTACACCTTC. V gene TRBV11-3 combines with J gene TRBJ1-2; 12 nucleotides align to TRBD1. There are 15 residues in the CDR3. Germline V gene sequence: CDR1 SGHNT, CDR2 YENEEA. Trimming cost V 6 bases and J 8 bases; bases outside gene matches: 10.

V usage is TRBV12-3 or TRBV12-4 and J usage is TRBJ1-5; a weak D match, TRBD1 (6 bases). This CDR3 contains 13 residues. Trimming left V 5 bases short and J 5 bases short, with 10 bases between. CDR3 sequence (DNA): TGTGCCAGCAGTCCCGGACAGTATCAGCCCCAGCATTTT. The encoded protein is CASSPGQYQPQHF.

The chain couples TRBV6-4 to TRBJ1-6; D might be TRBD1 (6 bases). V lost 6 bases and J lost 5, with 11 bases in between. Germline CDR1 MRHNA, CDR2 SNTAGT. The CDR3 is made up of 14 amino acids. As DNA, the CDR3 is TGTGCCAGCAGCCGGACAGCTGATAATTCACCCCTCCACTTT. This codes for CASSRTADNSPLHF.

J is TRBJ1-2 and V is TRBV7-2, with D possibly matching TRBD1 (6 bases). CDR3 size: 14 residues. Germline V gives CDR1 SGHTA, CDR2 FQGNSA. Deletions cut 1 base from V and 7 bases from J, with 13 bases between. The CDR3 here is CASSLEAGAGGYTF. CDR3 bases: TGTGCCAGCAGCTTAGAAGCAGGGGCAGGTGGCTACACCTTC.

This rearrangement joins TRBV6-6 to TRBJ2-6; D uncertain. Trimming cost V 2 bases and J 4 bases, with 9 bases left between them. The CDR3 extends over 15 amino acids. The germline CDR1 and CDR2 sequences are MNHNY and SVGAGI (reference sequence). The CDR3 protein is CASSYLIVGANVLTF. As DNA, the CDR3 is TGTGCCAGCAGTTACCTGATAGTGGGGGCCAACGTCCTGACTTTC.

CDR3 in amino acids: CASSGDTITEAFF. The CDR3 coding sequence is TGTGCCAGCAGCGGGGACACCATCACTGAAGCTTTCTTT. This rearrangement joins TRBV5-6 to TRBJ1-1, with D possibly TRBD1 on 6 matching bases. Trimming removed 4 bases at V and 4 bases at J, with 11 bases between. This CDR3 comprises 13 residues. The germline CDR1 and CDR2 sequences are SGHDT and YYEEEE.

The gene calls are TRBV19 and TRBJ2-1; 9 nucleotides line up with TRBD1. Germline lookup yields CDR1 LNHDA and CDR2 SQIVND (reference sequence). The CDR3 is 14 amino acids. With V trimmed by 8 bases and J by 7 bases, 9 bases remained unmatched. CDR3 region: CASEPGQGVNEQFF. The CDR3 nucleotides are TGTGCCAGTGAACCGGGACAGGGCGTAAATGAGCAGTTCTTC. Full variable domain (remainder filled in from reference TRBV19 and TRBJ2-1): DGGITQSPKYLFRKEGQNVTLSCEQNLNHDAMYWYRQDPGQGLRLIYYSQIVNDFQKGDIAEGYSVSREKKESFPLTVTSAQKNPTAFYLCASEPGQGVNEQFFGPGTRLTVL.

The CDR3 region is CASSLDRGGGTDTQYF. The DNA of the CDR3 is TGTGCCAGCAGCTTAGATAGGGGCGGAGGCACAGATACGCAGTATTTT. The chain carries TRBV11-3 and TRBJ2-3, with a weak D call TRBD1 (5 bases). Germline-derived CDR1 and CDR2 are SGHNT and YENEEA. The CDR3 spans 16 residues. V was clipped by 0 bases and J by 1 base, with 11 bases between them.

The CDR3 sequence: CASSLGLAGGADTQYF. The CDR3 nucleotides read TGTGCCAGCAGCTTAGGACTAGCGGGGGGGGCAGATACGCAGTATTTT. This rearrangement joins TRBV7-9 to TRBJ2-3; 14 nucleotides align to TRBD2. The CDR3 is made up of 16 amino acids. CDR1 and CDR2 from the germline V gene are SEHNR and FQNEAQ (reference sequence). J was trimmed by 4 bases and V by 1 base; bases with no gene match: 1.

The V gene is TRBV7-2, the J gene TRBJ2-5; D not resolved. The germline V and J ends were trimmed by 2 bases and 4 bases, with 11 bases remaining between them. Germline CDR1 SGHTA, CDR2 FQGNSA. The CDR3 sequence is 14 residues long. DNA of the CDR3: TGTGCCAGCAGCTTACGGTGGCGAGGAGAGACCCAGTACTTC. It encodes CASSLRWRGETQYF.

This clone was seen only a few times. The CDR3, as DNA: TGTGCCTGGAGTGTAAAACAGTTAGTAACTAATGAAAAACTGTTTTTT. It yields the protein CAWSVKQLVTNEKLFF. The gene calls are TRBV30 and TRBJ1-4; D not resolved. V dropped 0 bases and J dropped 1 base, with 12 bases sitting between them. This CDR3 comprises 16 residues. Germline loops: CDR1 GTSNPN, CDR2 SVGIG (reference sequence).

This sequence joins TRBV7-2 and TRBJ2-3; possibly TRBD1 for D (6 bases). The CDR3 sequence is 13 residues long. Trimming cost V 2 bases and J 6 bases, with 9 bases left between them. From germline, CDR1 is SGHTA and CDR2 FQGNSA. The CDR3 loop reads CASSLMRGDTQYF. CDR3 in DNA: TGTGCCAGCAGCTTAATGAGGGGGGATACGCAGTATTTT.

The chain uses TRBV3-1 (or the pseudogene TRBV3-2) and TRBJ2-3; 11 bases are shared with TRBD2. CDR1 and CDR2 (germline): LGHDT, YNNKEL (reference sequence). V was pared by 4 bases and J by 5 bases, with 8 bases of the junction left unmatched. The CDR3 runs to 16 residues. The CDR3 is CASSPNSGGAGDTQYF. The DNA for the CDR3 is TGTGCCAGCAGCCCAAATAGCGGGGGGGCCGGAGATACGCAGTATTTT.

The chain employs TRBV10-2 and TRBJ2-5; 8 nucleotides align to TRBD2. V shed 2 bases, J shed 4 bases, and the junction held 6 bases outside the gene matches. Germline V gene data show CDR1 as WSHSY and CDR2 as SAAADI. This CDR3 has 15 amino acids. Here the CDR3 DNA reads TGCGCCAGCAGTGAGCCGGGACTAGGGTTAGAGACCCAGTACTTC. Translation: CASSEPGLGLETQYF.

The rearrangement links TRBV19 to TRBJ1-1; TRBD1 matches at 9 bases. The CDR3 is 14 amino acids. Germline CDR1 LNHDA, CDR2 SQIVND (reference sequence). Trimming at V came to 8 bases and at J to 2 bases, leaving 6 bases not matched to a gene. In nucleotides, the CDR3 is TGTGCCAGTTACGACAGGGGGGGAAACACTGAAGCTTTCTTT. Translated, it gives CASYDRGGNTEAFF.

J is TRBJ2-7 and V is TRBV4-1, with D uncertain. The CDR3 length is 15 residues. Per germline, CDR1 MGHRA and CDR2 YSYEKL. V was trimmed by 0 bases and J by 0 bases, leaving 9 bases between them. The DNA of the CDR3 is TGCGCCAGCAGCCAAGATTGGTCGAGCTCCTACGAGCAGTACTTC. Amino acids: CASSQDWSSSYEQYF.

The V and J genes are TRBV27 and TRBJ1-4; D uncertain. The germline V and J ends were trimmed by 6 bases and 3 bases, with 14 bases remaining between them. The CDR3 sequence is 15 residues long. Germline V gene sequence: CDR1 MNHEY, CDR2 SMNVEV (reference sequence). The CDR3 here is CASSLTKRPNEKLFF. The CDR3 region has the DNA TGTGCCAGCAGCCTCACCAAGAGGCCTAATGAAAAACTGTTTTTT.

This rearrangement joins TRBV7-8 to TRBJ1-2, with TRBD1 matching 7 bases. Germline values: CDR1 SGHVS, CDR2 FQNEAQ. The CDR3 runs to 16 residues. J lost 1 base, V lost 7 bases, and 12 bases had no gene match. The DNA for the CDR3 is TGTGCCAGCACCACAGGACAGGCTTTAAATAACTATGGCTACACCTTC. Protein: CASTTGQALNNYGYTF.

This chain connects TRBV5-1 to TRBJ2-7; D is perhaps TRBD2 (6 bases). V lost 4 bases and J 2 bases, leaving 16 bases between the germline ends. The CDR3 runs to 15 residues. Germline V gene data show CDR1 as SGHRS and CDR2 as YFSETQ. CDR3 residues: CASSPDGGAPYEQYF. CDR3 in DNA: TGCGCCAGCAGCCCGGACGGGGGAGCTCCCTACGAGCAGTACTTC.

V is TRBV3-1 (or the pseudogene TRBV3-2) and J is TRBJ2-1; TRBD2 agrees at 8 bases. This CDR3 has 11 residues. Germline CDR1 reads LGHDT; CDR2 reads YNNKEL (reference sequence). V dropped 5 bases and J dropped 12; count of bases not matched to a gene: 3. CDR3 nucleotides: TGTGCCAGCAGCTCGAGCGGGGGGCAGTTCTTC. It yields the protein CASSSSGGQFF.

A few counts support this clone. The rearrangement uses TRBV27 and TRBJ1-6; weak D call: TRBD1 (5 bases). V was cut by 5 bases and J by 10 bases, with 12 bases left in between. This CDR3 is 13 amino acids long. In germline, CDR1 is MNHEY, CDR2 SMNVEV (reference sequence). CDR3: CASSADRFSPLHF. CDR3 nucleotide sequence: TGTGCCAGCAGTGCCGACAGATTCTCACCCCTCCACTTT.

J is TRBJ2-1 and V is TRBV2; 7 positions match TRBD1. The V segment lost 2 bases and the J segment 10 bases; nucleotides outside the gene matches: 8. CDR3 length equals 14 residues. CDR1 is SNHLY and CDR2 is FYNNEI in the germline V gene. As DNA, the CDR3 is TGTGCCAGCAGTGAAAGTACACGCAGGGGGGAGCAGTTCTTC. Its protein is CASSESTRRGEQFF.

The chain couples TRBV6-1 to TRBJ2-3; 9 nucleotides match TRBD2. The CDR3 is 18 amino acids. V lost 0 bases, J lost 4 bases, and 11 bases stayed unmatched. Germline assignment: CDR1 MNHNS and CDR2 SASEGT. The CDR3 here is CASSEAWYGLAFADTQYF. The CDR3 DNA is TGTGCCAGCAGTGAAGCGTGGTATGGACTAGCGTTTGCAGATACGCAGTATTTT.

V usage is TRBV19 and J usage is TRBJ2-7; TRBD1 aligns across 7 bases. Per germline, CDR1 LNHDA and CDR2 SQIVND (reference sequence). With V trimmed by 1 base and J by 3 bases, 6 bases remained unmatched. This CDR3 is 15 amino acids long. CDR3 bases: TGTGCCAGTAGTATAGCAAAGGGGGCCGGCTACGAGCAGTACTTC. The encoded protein is CASSIAKGAGYEQYF.

J is TRBJ1-5 and V is TRBV6-2 or TRBV6-3, with D unclear. V lost 2 bases and J 5 bases, leaving 10 bases between the germline ends. The CDR3 totals 14 residues. Looked up from germline, CDR1 is MNHEY and CDR2 is SVGEGT. The CDR3 coding sequence is TGTGCCAGCAGTTACGAAGCGGGTTATCAGCCCCAGCATTTT. This sequence encodes CASSYEAGYQPQHF.

With respect to this clone: The sample contains more than one DNA sequence encoding this CDR3. V usage is TRBV14 and J usage is TRBJ2-7; 9 bases map to TRBD1. The V and J ends lost 5 bases and 5 bases, in that order; junction bases with no gene match: 4. This CDR3 has 13 amino acids. Germline V CDR1 and CDR2: SGHDN, FVKESK. The CDR3 coding sequence is TGTGCCAGCAGCTTGGACAGGGGAAACGAGCAGTACGTC. It encodes CASSLDRGNEQYV.

The V and J genes are TRBV18 and TRBJ1-5, with D possibly TRBD1 on 5 matching bases. This CDR3 region has 15 residues. Germline V gene sequence: CDR1 KGHSH, CDR2 LQKENI. V dropped 8 bases and J dropped 3 bases, with 17 bases sitting between them. Here the CDR3 DNA reads TGTGCCAGCCGGAAGGCGGGGGAGGCCAATCAGCCCCAGCATTTT. This codes for CASRKAGEANQPQHF.

V is TRBV19 and J is TRBJ2-4; TRBD2 agrees at 7 bases. Germline assignment: CDR1 LNHDA and CDR2 SQIVND (reference sequence). The CDR3 has 18 residues. The V and J ends lost 6 bases and 3 bases, in that order; junction bases with no gene match: 17. The CDR3 region has the DNA TGTGCCAGTAGACCCAAGGGTACAGGCGGGGGTTTCAAAAACATTCAGTACTTC. Translated, it gives CASRPKGTGGGFKNIQYF.

A single count supports this clone. This chain joins TRBV10-1 and TRBJ1-3; D gene ambiguous. This CDR3 has 14 residues. Deletions cut 3 bases from V and 0 bases from J, with 6 bases between. The germline V gene has CDR1 WNHNN and CDR2 SYGVQD (reference sequence). The DNA for the CDR3 is TGCGCCAGCAGTGATCGCGTCTCTGGAAACACCATATATTTT. It specifies CASSDRVSGNTIYF.

The V gene is TRBV25-1, the J gene TRBJ2-2; D is possibly TRBD1 (5 bases). Germline CDR1 is MGHDK and CDR2 is SYGVNS. Trimming removed 3 bases from V and 1 base from J, with 9 bases in between. The CDR3 contains 15 residues. The CDR3 bases are TGTGCCAGCAGTGAGGAAGGACAGAACACCGGGGAGCTGTTTTTT. It specifies CASSEEGQNTGELFF.